The sequence of this T cell receptor beta chain was determined in a study of cytomegalovirus exposure and HLA in healthy donors (dated by TCRdb to 2015 to 2018). At the level of the whole study: According to an earlier analysis of 450 to 650 of the donors, some 180 million T cells yielded 120 million or so unique TCR beta sequences and approximately 300 Gb of sequence data. An early release covering approximately 600 HLA-typed donors comprised about 300 gigabases of sequencing data and 85 million to 100 million unique TCR sequences. Among the approximately 420 genotyped donors, approximately 77% belonged to the genetic ancestry cluster associated with self-reported Caucasian donors. The study was designed to test whether signatures of past pathogen exposure could be identified by cataloging public T cell receptors. The T cell repertoires of 700 or so subjects were profiled by immunosequencing and related to cytomegalovirus serostatus. In addition to the first cohort of around 670 subjects, a separate validation cohort of 120 different subjects was used. To predict cytomegalovirus infection status, the study combined high-throughput TCR immunosequencing, statistical association of individual TCRs with disease status, and machine learning. To study patterns of TCR occurrence, a later analysis re-analyzed previously published TCR beta repertoires from around 660 donors and added high-resolution HLA genotyping. The later analysis used no new phenotypic data to find candidate immune exposures, relying instead on TCR beta sequences and their occurrence across donors. An earlier analysis of around 580 of the donors used high-throughput TCR beta sequencing to judge whether each TCR beta V gene segment behaved as functional or pseudogenic. Donor age, sex, ethnicity and CMV serostatus were compiled alongside the repertoire data. A later genetic analysis took genome-wide SNP genotypes for about 55% of the 666 donors and used that subset as a discovery cohort. Every repertoire in the discovery cohort had been generated on one and the same sequencing platform. HLA typing included class I and class II loci at four-digit resolution. Typing coverage varied by locus: about 629-640 donors for A, B, C, DRB1 and DQB1; around 560 for DQA1; more than 600 for DPA1; roughly 450 for DPB1. Roughly 5 DR-DQ haplotypes were treated as single units for association and clustering because of strong linkage in the cohort. Among roughly 370 genotyped donors of the cohort, an average of about 240,000 unique TCR beta nucleotide sequences were sequenced per donor, about a sixth of them non-productive.

A word on this clone: The antigen it recognizes is unknown. Base-call qualities are not available, and no considerably larger clone is one nucleotide away.

Findings and caveats that apply to the study as a whole: A later analysis found that HLA-associated TCR beta chains were more clonally expanded and had lower generation probabilities than equally common non-associated chains. In vitro tests confirmed that a few of the cytomegalovirus-associated TCR beta chains recognize cytomegalovirus antigens. While some public TCRs were present in many individuals, most TCR sequences turned up only very rarely across donors. At a false discovery rate of 0.05, a later analysis linked fewer than 20,000 TCR beta sequences to specific HLA alleles. Presence/absence analyses assumed roughly uniform sequencing depth across donors, an assumption that may not hold. In a later genetic analysis, a missense DCLRE1C variant was associated with V-gene and J-gene trimming of TCR beta chains, and the association was replicated in an independent cohort. The authors suggested that the approach could potentially be generalized to other disease states and immunological phenotypes. In both the original and validation cohorts, the classifier was reported to diagnose cytomegalovirus status with high specificity and sensitivity. In a later analysis, TCR association rates were found to vary across HLA loci, with the most associated TCRs seen for DRB1 alleles and the fewest for HLA-C alleles. In a later analysis, most CMV-associated TCR beta chains were found to appear HLA-restricted, with HLA associations seemingly driven largely by CMV exposure. The earlier analysis of approximately 590 of the donors excluded seventeen rarely observed V segments, including chromosome 9 orphons, because counts were too low. A further reported finding was that TCR beta sequences accurately predicted the HLA-A and HLA-B alleles for most subjects in the first cohort. According to a later analysis, parvovirus B19, influenza, CMV and Epstein-Barr virus appeared linked to several top co-occurrence clusters. In an earlier analysis of 587 of the donors, most TCR beta V segments were observed in productive rearrangements about 90% or about 30% of the time, broadly matching IMGT annotations. A cluster of highly shared sequence variants was judged likely to represent a technical artifact of the sequencing pipeline. In the study, some 160 TCR beta chains were listed as associated with cytomegalovirus. Immune exposure information for the cohort was limited to CMV serostatus. HLA typing was unavailable for some donors at each locus, so association tests used only the typed subset. According to a later genetic analysis, donors in an Asian-associated ancestry cluster had fewer N-insertions in productive TCRs than the roughly 700-donor mean. When HLA alleles, especially DR and DQ, strongly co-occurred, TCR associations were difficult to assign to individual alleles. The cohort was sequenced for TCR beta chains only, and without alpha or paired-chain data the features that could be detected were limited. Linkage disequilibrium might explain the correlated functional status among segregating V segments, but an unknown experimental factor could not be excluded.

The receptor library was made with the immunoSEQ multiplex PCR assay. A mixture of 60 forward primers for TCR Vbeta segments and 13 reverse primers for TCR Jbeta segments was used in the multiplex PCR. Amplification of the CDR3 region of rearranged TCR beta genes was performed with a multiplex PCR assay on genomic DNA. The amplified TCR beta libraries were sequenced on the Illumina HiSeq System as 87-base-pair reads. Turning to the authors' computational methods: A later analysis tallied 80 million to 95 million unique TCR beta chains across the approximately 670 repertoires, and approximately 11 million of those chains were shared by two or more donors. A nearest-neighbor algorithm error-corrected the raw reads and collapsed the reads into unique sequences, merging closely related sequences to remove PCR and sequencing errors. To assign V, D and J gene segments, CDR3 sequences were aligned to IMGT reference sequences. For a sequence to be retained, at least a six-nucleotide match to both a V gene segment and a J gene segment was required. Rearrangements were classified as productive when the CDR3 lacked stop codons and remained in frame with V and J, and all other rearrangements were classified as non-productive. Following IMGT convention, CDR3 was defined as the stretch from the second conserved V-encoded cysteine to the conserved J-encoded phenylalanine. The earlier analysis of approximately 590 of the donors excluded any sequence lacking an unambiguous match to a single V gene segment. An earlier analysis of a few hundred of the donors called V segments functional above 56.7% productive rearrangements and segregating when the between-donor standard deviation exceeded 5%. A statistical classification framework was built for diagnosing cytomegalovirus status from the catalog of TCR beta chain sequences. In a later analysis, V and J genes were assigned by comparing TCR nucleotide sequences against IMGT/GENE-DB human TR gene sequences. In a later analysis, CDR3 sequences and most-parsimonious VDJ recombination scenarios were assigned using the TCRdist pipeline. In a later analysis, each TCR beta chain was defined by its CDR3 amino acid sequence together with its V-gene family, and reads without a unique V-gene family were excluded. A later analysis removed several hundred highly shared, low-generation-probability nucleotide sequences to deal with suspected cross-contamination and a sequencing artifact. A later analysis calculated a clonal expansion index for each public chain from normalized within-repertoire ranks of inferred template counts. In a later analysis, generation probabilities were computed using a VDJ recombination model fitted to out-of-frame rearrangements, and the results were checked against IGoR. Hypergeometric tests were used in a later analysis to score TCR-TCR, TCR-HLA and TCR-CMV co-occurrence, with a repertoire-size bias correction applied to the TCR pairs. In a later analysis, false discovery rates were estimated by permuting HLA or CMV assignments 20 times. In a later analysis, co-occurring TCRs were grouped with DBSCAN, and TCRdist sequence similarity was added when clustering was performed within HLA-allele-positive subsets. Repertoires with fewer than 30,000 or more than 120,000 public chains were left out of co-occurrence clustering, as were about 5 repertoires with anomalous nucleotide sharing. TCRdb mirrors the immuneACCESS table, restricted to in-frame sequences. Some clones are absent from its copies; in checked studies, under half trace to an unresolved V gene, and the reason for the others is unknown. V and J calls and clone size are given by that table; D and trimming were obtained from the DNA. Present in this sample are about 210,000 clones, 75% to 90% of which were seen just once. The ten biggest clones cover 1% to 1.4% of the sample.

The cohort comprised 670 or so healthy bone marrow donors. All cohort members were sampled while nominally healthy, although unrecorded immune exposures were likely present. The donor was CMV seronegative and was included in the group of hundreds of seronegative cohort members. Every donor gave a peripheral blood sample, and the peripheral blood mononuclear cells from that sample were used for TCR beta sequencing. Genomic DNA extraction from the blood cell samples was performed with the Qiagen DNeasy Blood Extraction Kit. The TCR comes from a boy aged 2 to 10 in good health and CMV-seronegative. Sequences were obtained from PBMCs.

The CDR3 amino acid sequence is: CATSGSGTEDSPLHF. The DNA reads TGTGCCACCAGCGGGTCCGGGACTGAGGATTCACCCCTCCACTTT. The rearranged segments are TRBV15 and TRBJ1-6; perhaps TRBD1 is the D gene, with 5 bases matching. V sheds 5 bases and J sheds 8 bases, leaving 16 bases between their ends. For CDR1 and CDR2, the germline V gene (reference sequence) lists LNHNV and YYDKDF. The cysteine opens and the phenylalanine closes a CDR3 of 15 amino acids. The retained sequence is limited to the CDR3, 45 bases, with the frame set at the first base.